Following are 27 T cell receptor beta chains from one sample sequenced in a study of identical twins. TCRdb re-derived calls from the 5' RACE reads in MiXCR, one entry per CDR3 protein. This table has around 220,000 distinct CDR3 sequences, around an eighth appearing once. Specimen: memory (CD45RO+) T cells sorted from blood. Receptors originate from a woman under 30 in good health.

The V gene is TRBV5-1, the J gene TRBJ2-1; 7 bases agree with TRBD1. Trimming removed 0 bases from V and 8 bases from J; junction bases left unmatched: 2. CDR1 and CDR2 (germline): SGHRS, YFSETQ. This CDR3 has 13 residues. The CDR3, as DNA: TGCGCCAGCAGCTTGGGAGACAGGGATGAGCAGTTCTTC. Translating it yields CASSLGDRDEQFF.

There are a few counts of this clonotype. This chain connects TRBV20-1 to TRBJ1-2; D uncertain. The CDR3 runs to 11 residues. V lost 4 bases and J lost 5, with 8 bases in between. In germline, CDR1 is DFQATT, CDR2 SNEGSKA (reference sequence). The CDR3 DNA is TGCAGTGCTACCCTGGGATATGGCTACACCTTC. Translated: CSATLGYGYTF.

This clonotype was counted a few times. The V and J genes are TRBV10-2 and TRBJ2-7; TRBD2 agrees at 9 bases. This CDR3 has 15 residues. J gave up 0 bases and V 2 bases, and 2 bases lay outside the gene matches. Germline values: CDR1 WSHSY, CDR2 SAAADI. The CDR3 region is CASSERREGSYEQYF. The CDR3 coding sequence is TGCGCCAGCAGTGAGCGGCGGGAGGGCTCCTACGAGCAGTACTTC.

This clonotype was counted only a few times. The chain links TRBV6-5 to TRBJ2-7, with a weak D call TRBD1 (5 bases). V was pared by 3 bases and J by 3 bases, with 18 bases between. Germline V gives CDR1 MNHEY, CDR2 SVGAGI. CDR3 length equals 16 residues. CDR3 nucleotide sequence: TGTGCCAGCAGTTATACCTTACAGGCGATCCTCTACGAGCAGTACTTC. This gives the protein CASSYTLQAILYEQYF.

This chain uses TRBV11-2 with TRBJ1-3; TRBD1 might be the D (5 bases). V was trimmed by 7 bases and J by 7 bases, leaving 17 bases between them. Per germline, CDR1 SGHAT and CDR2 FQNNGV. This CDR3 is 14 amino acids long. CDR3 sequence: CASTPEGISNTIYF. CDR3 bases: TGTGCCAGCACCCCCGAGGGGATCTCGAACACCATATATTTT.

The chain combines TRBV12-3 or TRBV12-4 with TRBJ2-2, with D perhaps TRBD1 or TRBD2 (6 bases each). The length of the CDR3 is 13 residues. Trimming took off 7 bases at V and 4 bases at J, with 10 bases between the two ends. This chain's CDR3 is CASTGGGTGELFF. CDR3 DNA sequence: TGTGCCAGCACCGGGGGCGGCACCGGGGAGCTGTTTTTT.

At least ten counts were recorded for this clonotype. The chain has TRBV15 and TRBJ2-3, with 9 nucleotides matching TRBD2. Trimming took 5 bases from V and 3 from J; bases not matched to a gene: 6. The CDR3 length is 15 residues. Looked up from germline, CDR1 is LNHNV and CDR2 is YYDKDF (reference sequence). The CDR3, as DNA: TGTGCCACCAGCGTAGCGGGAGAAGGTACAGATACGCAGTATTTT. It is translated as CATSVAGEGTDTQYF.

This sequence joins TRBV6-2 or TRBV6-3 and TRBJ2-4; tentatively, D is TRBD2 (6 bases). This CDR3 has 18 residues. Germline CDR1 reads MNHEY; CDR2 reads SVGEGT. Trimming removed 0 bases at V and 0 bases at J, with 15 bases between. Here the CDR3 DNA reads TGTGCCAGCAGTTACTCCCAGGTTAGCGGACTAGCCAAAAACATTCAGTACTTC. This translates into CASSYSQVSGLAKNIQYF.

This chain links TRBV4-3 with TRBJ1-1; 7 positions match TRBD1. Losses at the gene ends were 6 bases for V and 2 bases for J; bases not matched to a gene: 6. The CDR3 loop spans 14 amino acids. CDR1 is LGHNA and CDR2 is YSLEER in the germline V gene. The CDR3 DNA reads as TGCGCCAGCAGACCCACAGGGGACAACACTGAAGCTTTCTTT. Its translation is CASRPTGDNTEAFF.

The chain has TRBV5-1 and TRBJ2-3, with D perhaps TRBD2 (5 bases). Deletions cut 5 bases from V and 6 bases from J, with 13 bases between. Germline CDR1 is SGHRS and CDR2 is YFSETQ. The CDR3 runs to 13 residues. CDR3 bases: TGCGCCAGCAGTCCCCAGCGGAGGGATACGCAGTATTTT. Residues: CASSPQRRDTQYF.

CDR3 in amino acids: CASSLVTYTDTQYF. The DNA of the CDR3 is TGTGCCAGCAGCTTAGTCACGTACACAGATACGCAGTATTTT. The chain employs TRBV7-2 and TRBJ2-3; D unresolved. V was pared by 1 base and J by 2 bases, with 7 bases between. There are 14 residues in the CDR3. Germline-derived CDR1 and CDR2 are SGHTA and FQGNSA.

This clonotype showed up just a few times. The CDR3 DNA is TGCAGCGCGGAAGGCGGGGGAAACTACGAGCAGTACTTC. It codes for CSAEGGGNYEQYF. V gene TRBV29-1 combines with J gene TRBJ2-7; 7 bases agree with TRBD2. The junction had 9 bases not matched to a gene; V was cut back by 7 bases and J by 3 bases. Germline lookup yields CDR1 SQVTM and CDR2 ANQGSEA. The CDR3 spans 13 residues.

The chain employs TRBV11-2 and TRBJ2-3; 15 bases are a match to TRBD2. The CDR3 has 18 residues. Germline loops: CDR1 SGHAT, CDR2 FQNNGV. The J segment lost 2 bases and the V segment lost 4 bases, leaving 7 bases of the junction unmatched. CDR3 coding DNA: TGTGCCAGCAGCTCCCCCGGGACTAGCGGGGGGCTCACAGATACGCAGTATTTT. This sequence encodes CASSSPGTSGGLTDTQYF.

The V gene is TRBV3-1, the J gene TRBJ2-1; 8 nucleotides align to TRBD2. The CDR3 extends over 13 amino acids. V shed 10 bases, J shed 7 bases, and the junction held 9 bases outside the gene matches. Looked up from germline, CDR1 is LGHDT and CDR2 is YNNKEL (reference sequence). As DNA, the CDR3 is TGTGCCACGCTGAGGAGCGGGGGTAATGAGCAGTTCTTC. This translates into CATLRSGGNEQFF.

DNA of the CDR3: TGTGCCAGCAGCCGCGCTAGCTCTGGGGCCAACGTCCTGACTTTC. Protein sequence: CASSRASSGANVLTF. The chain combines TRBV27 with TRBJ2-6; no definite D call. Germline CDR1 is MNHEY and CDR2 is SMNVEV (reference sequence). Trimming stripped 6 bases from V and 0 bases from J, with 9 bases between. This CDR3 comprises 15 residues.

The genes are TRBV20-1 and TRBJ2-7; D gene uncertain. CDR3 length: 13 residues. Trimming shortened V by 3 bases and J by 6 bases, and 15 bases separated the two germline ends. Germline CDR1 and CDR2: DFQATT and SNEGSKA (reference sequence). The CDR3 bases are TGCAGTGCTAGGAGCCACTTCGGCGGCGAGCAGTACTTC. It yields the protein CSARSHFGGEQYF.

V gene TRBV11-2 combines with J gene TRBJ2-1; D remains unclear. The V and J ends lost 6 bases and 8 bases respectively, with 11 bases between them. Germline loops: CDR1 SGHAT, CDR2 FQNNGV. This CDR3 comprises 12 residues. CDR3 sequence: CASSGGGYEQFF. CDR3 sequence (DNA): TGTGCCAGCAGTGGCGGCGGCTATGAGCAGTTCTTC.

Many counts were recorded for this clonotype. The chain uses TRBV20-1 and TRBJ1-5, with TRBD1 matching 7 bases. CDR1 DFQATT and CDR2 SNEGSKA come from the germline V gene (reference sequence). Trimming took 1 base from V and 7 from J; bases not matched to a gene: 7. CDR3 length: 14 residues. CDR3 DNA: TGCAGTGCTAGAGTGTCACAGGGGAACCAGCCCCAGCATTTT. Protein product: CSARVSQGNQPQHF.

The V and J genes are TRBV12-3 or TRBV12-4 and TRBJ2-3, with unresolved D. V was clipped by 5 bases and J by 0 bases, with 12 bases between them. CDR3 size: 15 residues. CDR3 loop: CASSPRVSSTDTQYF. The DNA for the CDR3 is TGTGCCAGCAGTCCTAGGGTTTCAAGCACAGATACGCAGTATTTT.

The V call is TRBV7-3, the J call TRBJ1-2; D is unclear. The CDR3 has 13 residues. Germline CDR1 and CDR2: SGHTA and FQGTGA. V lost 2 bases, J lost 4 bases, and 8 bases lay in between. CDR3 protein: CASSLPGGYGYTF. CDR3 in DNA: TGTGCCAGCAGCTTACCGGGAGGCTATGGCTACACCTTC.

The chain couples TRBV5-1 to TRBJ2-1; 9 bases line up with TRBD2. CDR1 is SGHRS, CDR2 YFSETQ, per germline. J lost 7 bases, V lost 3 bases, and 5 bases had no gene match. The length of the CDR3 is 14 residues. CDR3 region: CASSSPSGMNEQFF. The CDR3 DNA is TGCGCCAGCAGCTCCCCTAGCGGGATGAATGAGCAGTTCTTC.

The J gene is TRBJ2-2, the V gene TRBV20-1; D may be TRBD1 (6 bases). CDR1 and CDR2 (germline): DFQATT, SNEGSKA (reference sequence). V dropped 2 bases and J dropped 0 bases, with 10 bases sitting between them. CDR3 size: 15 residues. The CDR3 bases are TGCAGTGCTAGAAGGACAGATCCGAACACCGGGGAGCTGTTTTTT. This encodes CSARRTDPNTGELFF.

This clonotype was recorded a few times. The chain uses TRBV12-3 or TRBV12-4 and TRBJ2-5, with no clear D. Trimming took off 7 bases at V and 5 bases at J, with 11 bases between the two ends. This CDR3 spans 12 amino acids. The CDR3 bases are TGTGCCAGCAATGGTTACTCGGAGACCCAGTACTTC. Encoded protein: CASNGYSETQYF.

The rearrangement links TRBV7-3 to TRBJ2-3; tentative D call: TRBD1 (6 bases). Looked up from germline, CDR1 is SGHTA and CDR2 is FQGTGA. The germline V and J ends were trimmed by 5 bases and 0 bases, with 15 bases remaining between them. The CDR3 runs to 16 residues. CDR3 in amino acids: CASSERGGLSTDTQYF. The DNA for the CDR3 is TGTGCCAGCAGCGAAAGAGGGGGTTTAAGCACAGATACGCAGTATTTT. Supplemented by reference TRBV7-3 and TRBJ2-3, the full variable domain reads GAGVSQTPSNKVTEKGKYVELRCDPISGHTALYWYRQSLGQGPEFLIYFQGTGAADDSGLPNDRFFAVRPEGSVSTLKIQRTERGDSAVYLCASSERGGLSTDTQYFGPGTRLTVL.

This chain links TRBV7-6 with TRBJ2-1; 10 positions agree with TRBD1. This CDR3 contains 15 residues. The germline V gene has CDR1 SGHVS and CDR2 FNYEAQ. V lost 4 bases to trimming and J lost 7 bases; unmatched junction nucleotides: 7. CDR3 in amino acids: CASSSRQGARNEQFF. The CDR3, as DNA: TGTGCCAGCAGCTCCCGACAGGGGGCAAGGAATGAGCAGTTCTTC.

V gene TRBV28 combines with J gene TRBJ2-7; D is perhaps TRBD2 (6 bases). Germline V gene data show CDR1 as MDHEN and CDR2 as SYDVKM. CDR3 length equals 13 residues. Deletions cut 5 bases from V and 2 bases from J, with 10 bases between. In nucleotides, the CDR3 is TGTGCCAGCAGTGGAGGGCTTACCTACGAGCAGTACTTC. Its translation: CASSGGLTYEQYF. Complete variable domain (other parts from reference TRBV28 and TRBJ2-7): DVKVTQSSRYLVKRTGEKVFLECVQDMDHENMFWYRQDPGLGLRLIYFSYDVKMKEKGDIPEGYSVSREKKERFSLILESASTNQTSMYLCASSGGLTYEQYFGPGTRLTVT.

CDR3: CASSPTSFQTMNTGELFF. The CDR3 DNA is TGTGCCAGCTCGCCTACTAGCTTCCAAACCATGAACACCGGGGAGCTGTTTTTT. This rearrangement joins TRBV18 to TRBJ2-2, with D perhaps TRBD2 (6 bases). This CDR3 is 18 amino acids long. CDR1 KGHSH and CDR2 LQKENI come from the germline V gene. Trimming cost V 6 bases and J 1 base, with 21 bases left between them.